The subject of this entry is one TCR beta chain. This sample is part of a study of PD-L1 blockade in urothelial cancer. In the study overall: About nine tenths of the roughly 30 patients were men whose urothelial cancer was bladder-origin. Median T cell yield per blood sample was 141,255 cells.

Here immunoSEQ multiplex PCR was the method, and the copy in TCRdb shows in-frame clones only, minus some. The data show more than 55,000 clones, with roughly 79% seen just once and around 5.7% held by the top ten. Stated time point: pretreatment peripheral blood. Samples spanned pretreatment and treatment, with 1 to 8 time points per patient. The CDR3 covers 11 residues. Germline loops: CDR1 DFQATT, CDR2 SNEGSKA (reference sequence). With 6 bases clipped from V and 6 bases from J, the junction kept 4 bases outside the gene matches. The sequencing here drew on PBMCs, taken around atezolizumab (anti-PD-L1) treatment. The chain is built from TRBV20-1 and TRBJ1-2; TRBD1 matches at 7 bases. The clonotype comes from a man aged 70 or older with urothelial cancer. For the CDR3, the DNA is TGCAGTGCGCGAACAGGGGATGGCTACACCTTC. It is translated as CSARTGDGYTF.